The 12 T cell receptor beta chains below were found in one sample sequenced in a study of T cell responses to AZD1222 COVID-19 vaccine (dated by TCRdb to the early 2020s). The time point label corresponds to: about 28 days (+/-7) after the second vaccine dose. Receptors were amplified or captured by the immunoSEQ multiplex PCR assay. In TCRdb, the immuneACCESS table is reduced to in-frame sequences with V and J assigned. These tables do not hold every clone; where another copy was compared, an unresolved V gene accounts for under half, and the others remain unexplained. This sample gives roughly 150,000 clones in total; approximately 92% of them show up just once. Of the sample, approximately 6.5% falls within the top ten clones. Here the sequenced sample was peripheral blood, taken 28 days after the second AZD1222 dose. The receptor source for this set is an adult who received the AZD1222 COVID-19 vaccine.

The CDR3 sequence: CASILGSAGELFF. The CDR3 coding sequence is TGTGCCAGCATACTGGGATCAGCCGGGGAGCTGTTTTTT. The chain joins TRBV28 to TRBJ2-2; D remains unclear. V lost 7 bases, J lost 6 bases, and 12 bases lay in between. CDR1 and CDR2 (germline): MDHEN, SYDVKM. There are 13 residues in the CDR3.

The rearrangement links TRBV18 to TRBJ2-1, with TRBD2 matching over 8 bases. The CDR3 has 14 amino acids. The germline V gene has CDR1 KGHSH and CDR2 LQKENI. V shed 0 bases, J shed 10 bases, and the junction held 5 bases outside the gene matches. The CDR3: CASSPPIGGDEQFF. DNA of the CDR3: TGTGCCAGCTCACCACCTATCGGGGGGGACGAGCAGTTCTTC.

The V gene is TRBV12-3 or TRBV12-4, the J gene TRBJ1-2; D remains unclear. V was trimmed by 7 bases and J by 7 bases, leaving 10 bases between them. The CDR3 sequence is 11 residues long. The CDR3 reads CASKAQSGYTF. The CDR3 nucleotides read TGTGCCAGCAAAGCACAGTCTGGCTACACCTTC.

The V call is TRBV5-1, the J call TRBJ2-5; D is perhaps TRBD2 (7 bases). Germline loops: CDR1 SGHRS, CDR2 YFSETQ. V dropped 1 base and J dropped 5 bases, with 15 bases sitting between them. CDR3 length equals 15 residues. Here the CDR3 DNA reads TGCGCCAGCAGCTTGCTGGGGGGGCGAGGGGAGACCCAGTACTTC. Encoded protein: CASSLLGGRGETQYF.

Of note for this clone: Different DNA sequences within this sample yield the same CDR3. The gene calls are TRBV18 and TRBJ2-6, with D possibly matching TRBD1 (5 bases). V shed 6 bases and J shed 0 bases, with 12 bases lying between them. The CDR3 runs to 16 residues. Germline V CDR1 and CDR2: KGHSH, LQKENI. Written as DNA, the CDR3 is TGTGCCAGCTCCCCTCGACAGAGCTCTGGGGCCAACGTCCTGACTTTC. Protein product: CASSPRQSSGANVLTF.

The chain joins TRBV6-5 to TRBJ1-5; D is unclear. This CDR3 has 13 residues. The V end lost 4 bases, the J end lost 1 base, and 5 bases lay between the germline ends. Germline values: CDR1 MNHEY, CDR2 SVGAGI. The CDR3 coding sequence is TGTGCCAGCAGTTTTCGGAGCAATCAGCCCCAGCATTTT. This translates into CASSFRSNQPQHF.

This chain links TRBV5-4 with TRBJ2-7; D may be TRBD1 or TRBD2 (5 bases each). V was clipped by 4 bases and J by 3 bases, with 14 bases between them. Germline V gene data show CDR1 as SGHNT and CDR2 as YYREEE (reference sequence). The CDR3 has 14 residues. The CDR3: CASSIRGLGYEQYF. The CDR3 DNA reads TGTGCCAGCAGCATCCGGGGCTTAGGCTACGAGCAGTACTTC.

This sequence joins TRBV4-3 and TRBJ1-1, with D perhaps matching TRBD1 (6 bases). The CDR3 spans 16 residues. From germline, CDR1 is LGHNA and CDR2 YSLEER. The V and J ends lost 3 bases and 0 bases respectively, with 14 bases between them. The CDR3 nucleotides are TGCGCCAGCAGCCAGGATACAGGGAGACTGAACACTGAAGCTTTCTTT. Encoded protein: CASSQDTGRLNTEAFF.

In this sample, this clone turned up a few times. The CDR3 spells CASSLGGNPIQEQYF. The CDR3 DNA is TGTGCCAGCAGCTTGGGGGGGAACCCCATTCAGGAGCAGTACTTC. The gene calls are TRBV5-4 and TRBJ2-7; D is perhaps TRBD1 or TRBD2 (5 bases each). The CDR3 is 15 amino acids. Trimming stripped 0 bases from V and 7 bases from J, with 17 bases between. Germline assignment: CDR1 SGHNT and CDR2 YYREEE (reference sequence).

This chain joins TRBV4-1 and TRBJ1-2; D gene uncertain. CDR1 and CDR2 (germline): MGHRA, YSYEKL. The V and J ends lost 4 bases and 8 bases respectively, with 23 bases between them. The CDR3 totals 16 residues. This CDR3 reads CASSPNNVGSPRGYTF. The CDR3 DNA sequence: TGCGCCAGCAGCCCCAACAATGTCGGGAGTCCCCGGGGCTACACCTTC.

The rearrangement joins TRBV5-1 to TRBJ2-7, with a weak D call TRBD2 (6 bases). V lost 3 bases, J lost 6 bases, and 13 bases lay in between. The CDR3 runs to 13 residues. Germline CDR1 SGHRS, CDR2 YFSETQ. This CDR3 is CASSSGASGEQYF. The CDR3 DNA sequence: TGCGCCAGCAGCTCGGGAGCCAGCGGCGAGCAGTACTTC.

The chain couples TRBV20-1 to TRBJ2-7; D unclear. Trimming left V 3 bases short and J 3 bases short, with 6 bases between. From germline, CDR1 is DFQATT and CDR2 SNEGSKA (reference sequence). The CDR3 loop spans 11 amino acids. CDR3 coding DNA: TGCAGTGCTAGCGCAAACTACGAGCAGTACTTC. As protein: CSASANYEQYF.